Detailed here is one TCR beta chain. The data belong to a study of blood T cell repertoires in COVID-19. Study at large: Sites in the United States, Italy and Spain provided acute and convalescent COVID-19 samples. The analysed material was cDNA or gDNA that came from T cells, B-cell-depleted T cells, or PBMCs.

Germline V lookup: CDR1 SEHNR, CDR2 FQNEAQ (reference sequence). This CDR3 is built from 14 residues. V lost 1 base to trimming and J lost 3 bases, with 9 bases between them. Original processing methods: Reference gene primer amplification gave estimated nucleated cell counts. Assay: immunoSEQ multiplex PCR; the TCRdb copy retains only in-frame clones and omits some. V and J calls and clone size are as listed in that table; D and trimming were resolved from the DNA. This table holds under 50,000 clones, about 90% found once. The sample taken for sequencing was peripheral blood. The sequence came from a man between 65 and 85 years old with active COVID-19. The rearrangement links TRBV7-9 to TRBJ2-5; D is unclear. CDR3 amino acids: CASSLDHKKETQYF. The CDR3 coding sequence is TGTGCCAGCAGCTTAGACCACAAAAAAGAGACCCAGTACTTC.